One and the same sample provided the 17 T cell receptor beta chains below, sequenced in a study of blood T cell repertoires in COVID-19. Profiled with immunoSEQ multiplex PCR; TCRdb holds only in-frame clones, not every one. The sample shows about 81,000 clones, 89% of them seen only once. Sequencing was done on a sample of peripheral blood. The receptors stem from a man between 65 and 85 years old with active or convalescent COVID-19.

The CDR3 DNA follows: TGTGCCAGCAGCTTGGGGGTCGCGGGGGGGCATCGAACAGATACGCAGTATTTT. Amino acid sequence: CASSLGVAGGHRTDTQYF. This chain uses TRBV6-2 or TRBV6-3 with TRBJ2-3, with TRBD2 identical over 9 bases. CDR3 length: 18 residues. Germline V gene lookup returns CDR1 MNHEY and CDR2 SVGEGT. J was trimmed by 3 bases and V by 6 bases; bases with no gene match: 16.

The chain uses TRBV4-2 and TRBJ2-5; a possible D gene is TRBD2 (7 bases). The CDR3 spans 17 residues. Germline CDR1 LGHNA, CDR2 YNFKEQ. Trimming took 0 bases from V and 2 from J, leaving 16 bases between them. CDR3 sequence: CASSQDRGAGTQETQYF. In DNA, the CDR3 is TGTGCCAGCAGCCAAGATCGGGGGGCGGGGACGCAAGAGACCCAGTACTTC.

The chain joins TRBV2 to TRBJ1-1; perhaps TRBD1 as D (6 bases). Trimming removed 2 bases at V and 6 bases at J, with 16 bases between. Germline loops: CDR1 SNHLY, CDR2 FYNNEI. The CDR3 runs 15 residues. CDR3 amino acids: CASSELGGSYPEAFF. CDR3 DNA: TGTGCCAGCAGTGAACTAGGGGGTTCATATCCTGAAGCTTTCTTT.

This chain connects TRBV27 to TRBJ2-7, with a weak D call TRBD1 (6 bases). The germline V gene encodes CDR1 MNHEY and CDR2 SMNVEV (reference sequence). The length of the CDR3 is 14 residues. Trimming removed 0 bases at V and 9 bases at J, with 15 bases between. CDR3 DNA sequence: TGTGCCAGCAGTTTATCGGGTGAAGGGGGATGGCAGTACTTC. As protein: CASSLSGEGGWQYF.

The J gene is TRBJ1-4, the V gene TRBV14; D is unclear. This CDR3 contains 16 residues. Trimming pared 5 bases from V and 0 bases from J, leaving 13 bases between. CDR1 and CDR2 (germline): SGHDN, FVKESK. CDR3 sequence: CASSSPGFATNEKLFF. DNA for the CDR3: TGTGCCAGCAGCTCCCCCGGGTTTGCAACTAATGAAAAACTGTTTTTT.

The chain combines TRBV3-1 (or the pseudogene TRBV3-2) with TRBJ2-7; D is possibly TRBD1 (6 bases). CDR1 is LGHDT and CDR2 is YNNKEL in the germline V gene (reference sequence). This CDR3 has 12 residues. Trimming removed 3 bases from V and 3 bases from J, with 6 bases in between. The CDR3 DNA reads as TGTGCCAGCAGCCACAGGGGCTACGAGCAGTACTTC. This encodes CASSHRGYEQYF.

This clone has a single count. The rearrangement joins TRBV2 to TRBJ1-3; D uncertain. Between the trimmed V and J ends, which lost 8 bases and 1 base, there was a span of 12 bases. There are 14 residues in the CDR3. Looked up from germline, CDR1 is SNHLY and CDR2 is FYNNEI. CDR3 protein: CASAKSESGNTIYF. Written as DNA, the CDR3 is TGTGCCAGCGCAAAGTCAGAATCTGGAAACACCATATATTTT.

The CDR3 region is CASSRSNPGQGADEQFF. CDR3 coding DNA: TGTGCCAGCAGCCGCTCCAATCCGGGACAGGGGGCAGATGAGCAGTTCTTC. The V gene is TRBV13, the J gene TRBJ2-1; TRBD1 matches at 12 bases. V lost 5 bases, J lost 8 bases, and 13 bases stayed unmatched. This CDR3 has 17 residues. Germline values: CDR1 PRHDT, CDR2 FYEKMQ (reference sequence).

The V and J genes are TRBV7-8 and TRBJ1-2, with 9 nucleotides matching TRBD1. This CDR3 region has 14 residues. Germline lookup yields CDR1 SGHVS and CDR2 FQNEAQ. V dropped 3 bases and J dropped 6; count of bases not matched to a gene: 5. CDR3 sequence reads: CASSLTGGADGYTF. As DNA, the CDR3 is TGTGCCAGCAGCTTGACAGGGGGAGCGGATGGCTACACCTTC.

The chain uses TRBV5-1 and TRBJ2-7; the D gene is possibly TRBD1 (6 bases). The CDR3 contains 13 residues. V was cut by 5 bases and J by 5 bases, with 14 bases left in between. In germline, CDR1 is SGHRS, CDR2 YFSETQ. CDR3 sequence (DNA): TGCGCCAGCAGACAGGGTTCCGTGGACGAGCAGTACTTC. Translation gives CASRQGSVDEQYF.

The genes are TRBV11-3 and TRBJ2-1; D gene uncertain. V lost 3 bases and J lost 3, with 12 bases in between. This CDR3 has 15 residues. The germline CDR1 and CDR2 sequences are SGHNT and YENEEA. CDR3 amino acids: CASSLGPARYNEQFF. The CDR3 DNA is TGTGCCAGCAGCTTGGGCCCGGCTCGCTACAATGAGCAGTTCTTC. The complete variable domain, with remaining parts taken from reference TRBV11-3 and TRBJ2-1, reads EAGVVQSPRYKIIEKKQPVAFWCNPISGHNTLYWYLQNLGQGPELLIRYENEEAVDDSQLPKDRFSAERLKGVDSTLKIQPAELGDSAVYLCASSLGPARYNEQFFGPGTRLTVL.

V gene TRBV3-1 (or the pseudogene TRBV3-2) combines with J gene TRBJ1-1; 7 nucleotides align to TRBD1. The CDR3 sequence is 16 residues long. Germline loops: CDR1 LGHDT, CDR2 YNNKEL (reference sequence). V shed 4 bases, J shed 11 bases, and the junction held 19 bases outside the gene matches. CDR3 protein: CASSPDRMGDSASAFF. CDR3 nucleotides: TGTGCCAGCAGCCCGGACAGGATGGGGGATTCTGCCTCGGCTTTCTTT.

The V gene is TRBV7-9, the J gene TRBJ1-2; the match to TRBD1 covers 8 bases. The CDR3 is 14 residues long. Germline V gene sequence: CDR1 SEHNR, CDR2 FQNEAQ (reference sequence). J was trimmed by 4 bases and V by 5 bases; bases with no gene match: 6. CDR3 in amino acids: CASSADRESYGYTF. CDR3 bases: TGTGCCAGCAGCGCGGACAGGGAAAGCTATGGCTACACCTTC.

V is TRBV5-8 and J is TRBJ2-3; D is perhaps TRBD2 (6 bases). The CDR3 contains 14 residues. The V end lost 1 base, the J end lost 5 bases, and 11 bases lay between the germline ends. Per germline, CDR1 SGHTS and CDR2 YDEGEE. The CDR3 sequence: CASSLLLALDTQYF. In nucleotides, the CDR3 is TGTGCCAGCAGCTTGCTACTAGCACTAGATACGCAGTATTTT.

The J gene is TRBJ2-7, the V gene TRBV4-2; the D is unclear. V dropped 0 bases and J dropped 7 bases, with 7 bases sitting between them. The CDR3 consists of 12 residues. Germline V lookup: CDR1 LGHNA, CDR2 YNFKEQ. The chain's CDR3 is CASSQDQFEQYF. The CDR3 DNA sequence: TGTGCCAGCAGCCAAGATCAATTTGAGCAGTACTTC.

This CDR3 reads CASSKESRNLYNEQFF. As DNA, the CDR3 is TGTGCCAGCAGCAAAGAGAGTAGAAATCTATACAATGAGCAGTTCTTC. The rearrangement uses TRBV21-1 and TRBJ2-1; the D call of TRBD2 is as the table states it, not checked on the DNA. TRBV21-1 is flagged as a pseudogene. The CDR3 is made up of 16 amino acids.

The CDR3 DNA is TGCAGCGTTGCGGGCGCGGGGGGGCCTTCGGATGAGCAGTTCTTC. Protein sequence: CSVAGAGGPSDEQFF. The chain uses TRBV29-1 and TRBJ2-1; TRBD2 aligns across 9 bases. CDR3 length: 15 residues. The junction had 12 bases not matched to a gene; V was cut back by 4 bases and J by 8 bases. The germline V gene encodes CDR1 SQVTM and CDR2 ANQGSEA.